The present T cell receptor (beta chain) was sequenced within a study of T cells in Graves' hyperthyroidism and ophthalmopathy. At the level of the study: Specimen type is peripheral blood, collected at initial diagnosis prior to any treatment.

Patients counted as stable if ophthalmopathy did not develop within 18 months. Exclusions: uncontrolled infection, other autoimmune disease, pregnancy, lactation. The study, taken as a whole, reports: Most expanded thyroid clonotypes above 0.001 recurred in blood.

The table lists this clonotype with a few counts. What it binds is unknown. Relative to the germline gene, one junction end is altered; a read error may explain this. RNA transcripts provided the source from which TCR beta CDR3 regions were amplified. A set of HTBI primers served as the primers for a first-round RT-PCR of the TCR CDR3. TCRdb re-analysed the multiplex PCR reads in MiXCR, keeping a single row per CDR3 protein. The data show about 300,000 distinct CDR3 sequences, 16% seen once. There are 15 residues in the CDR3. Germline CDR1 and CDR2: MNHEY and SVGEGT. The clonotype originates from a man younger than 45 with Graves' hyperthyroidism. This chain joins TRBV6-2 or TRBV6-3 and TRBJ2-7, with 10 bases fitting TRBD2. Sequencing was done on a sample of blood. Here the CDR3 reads CASSSRTSGLYGQYF. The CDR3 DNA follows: TGTGCCAGCAGTTCACGGACTAGCGGTCTCTACGGGCAGTACTTC.